This section outlines one T cell receptor beta chain sequence together with its context. These data come from a study of control samples from healthy donors and cancer patients. TCRdb keeps only in-frame clones here, not all; method: immunoSEQ multiplex PCR. The sample includes 70,000 or so clones, 84% of them seen just once. Between the trimmed V and J ends, which lost 3 bases and 1 base, there was a span of 10 bases. The CDR3 is 16 residues long. Germline V gives CDR1 MNHEY, CDR2 SMNVEV (reference sequence). This TCR derives from a man aged 45-60 years in good health. Sequenced sample: blood. This sequence joins TRBV27 and TRBJ1-6, with TRBD1 as a possible D gene (5 bases). CDR3 region: CASSLWGESYNSPLHF. The CDR3 DNA is TGTGCCAGCAGTTTGTGGGGGGAGTCCTATAATTCACCCCTCCACTTT.